This T cell receptor (beta chain) derives from a study of shared clonotypes between healthy human individuals. Study-level information: The plates for each donor numbered three CD4 naive, three CD4 memory, two CD8 naive and one CD8 memory.

Study-level results: In a handful of donors, around 5% of naive CD4 clonotypes appeared in common.

This clone was seen more than once but under ten times. Its specificity is unknown. At the DNA level, this CDR3 is encoded by other sequences in the same sample as well. The protocol was immunoSEQ multiplex PCR, while the TCRdb copy is restricted to in-frame clones and leaves out a portion. The sample includes around 1.1 million clones, about 72% of them seen just once. Material for sequencing was memory CD4+ T cells from PBMCs. Sample subset: CD45RA-negative fraction. The receptor was isolated from a young man in good health. Some clones in this sample may be carry-over from other donors' samples.

The chain's CDR3 is CASSLLGGNQPQHF. In DNA, the CDR3 is TGTGCCAGCAGTTTACTGGGAGGCAATCAGCCCCAGCATTTT. The V and J genes are TRBV27 and TRBJ1-5; D uncertain. The V and J ends lost 2 bases and 2 bases respectively, with 7 bases between them. Germline lookup yields CDR1 MNHEY and CDR2 SMNVEV (reference sequence). CDR3 size: 14 residues.